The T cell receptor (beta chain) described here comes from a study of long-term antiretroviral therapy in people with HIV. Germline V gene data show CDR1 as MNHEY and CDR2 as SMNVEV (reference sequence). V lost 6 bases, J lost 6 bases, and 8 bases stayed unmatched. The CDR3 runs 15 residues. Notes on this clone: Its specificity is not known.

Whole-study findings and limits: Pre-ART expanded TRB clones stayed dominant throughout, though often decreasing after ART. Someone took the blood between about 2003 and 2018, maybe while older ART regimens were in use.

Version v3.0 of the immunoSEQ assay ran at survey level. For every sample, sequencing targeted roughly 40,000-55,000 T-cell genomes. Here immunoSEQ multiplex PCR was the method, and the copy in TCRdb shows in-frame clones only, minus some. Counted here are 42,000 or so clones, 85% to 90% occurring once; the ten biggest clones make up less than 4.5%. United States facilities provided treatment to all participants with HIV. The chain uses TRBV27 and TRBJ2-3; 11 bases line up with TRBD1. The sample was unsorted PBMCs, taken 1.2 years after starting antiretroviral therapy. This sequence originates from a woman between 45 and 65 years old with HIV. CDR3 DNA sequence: TGTGCCAGCAGCCCGGGACAGGGGGTGGTGGATACGCAGTATTTT. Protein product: CASSPGQGVVDTQYF.